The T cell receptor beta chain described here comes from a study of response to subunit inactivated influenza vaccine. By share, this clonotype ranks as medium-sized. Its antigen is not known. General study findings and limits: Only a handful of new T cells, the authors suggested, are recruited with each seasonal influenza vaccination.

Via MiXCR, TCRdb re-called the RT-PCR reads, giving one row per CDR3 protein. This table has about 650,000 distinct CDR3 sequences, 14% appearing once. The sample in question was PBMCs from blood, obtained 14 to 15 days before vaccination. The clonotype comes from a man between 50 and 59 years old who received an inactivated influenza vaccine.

The CDR3 spells CSAREEGTTTYNEQFF. CDR3 coding DNA: TGCAGTGCTAGAGAAGAGGGGACGACGACCTACAATGAGCAGTTCTTC. This sequence joins TRBV20-1 and TRBJ2-1; possibly TRBD1 or TRBD2 for D (5 bases each). From germline, CDR1 is DFQATT and CDR2 SNEGSKA (reference sequence). The CDR3 runs to 16 residues. V was cut by 0 bases and J by 2 bases, with 14 bases left in between.